The 6 T cell receptor beta chains in this list originate from one sample, sequenced in a study of cytomegalovirus exposure and HLA in healthy donors. It was with 60 Vbeta and 13 Jbeta primers that the PCR ran. The protocol was immunoSEQ multiplex PCR, while the TCRdb copy is restricted to in-frame clones and leaves out a portion. The sample holds roughly 96,000 clones; 65% to 85% are singletons and the top ten take approximately 14%. The sequencing input was PBMCs. All receptors come from a woman aged 70-85 years in good health and CMV-seropositive.

The chain carries TRBV5-8 and TRBJ1-2, with TRBD1 matching over 7 bases. V lost 0 bases and J lost 2; bases outside the gene matches: 4. Germline V gives CDR1 SGHTS, CDR2 YDEGEE. This CDR3 is 15 amino acids long. The CDR3 loop reads CASSLADRENYGYTF. The DNA for the CDR3 is TGTGCCAGCAGCTTGGCCGACAGGGAGAACTATGGCTACACCTTC.

The chain joins TRBV27 to TRBJ2-1; 11 nucleotides agree with TRBD2. The CDR3 length is 15 residues. Trimming removed 6 bases from V and 5 bases from J; junction bases left unmatched: 6. The germline gives CDR1 MNHEY, CDR2 SMNVEV (reference sequence). DNA for the CDR3: TGTGCCAGCAGCCTGGGGACTAGCGGAAACAATGAGCAGTTCTTC. Protein product: CASSLGTSGNNEQFF.

The DNA for the CDR3 is TGCGCCAGCAGCTCGGACAGGCCCCGATACGAGCAGTACTTC. It codes for CASSSDRPRYEQYF. The V call is TRBV5-1, the J call TRBJ2-7; 7 bases fit TRBD1. This CDR3 is built from 14 residues. The germline CDR1 and CDR2 sequences are SGHRS and YFSETQ. The junction had 7 bases not matched to a gene; V was cut back by 3 bases and J by 4 bases.

This clone was observed a handful of times. Distinct nucleotide sequences in the sample also encode this CDR3. CDR3 protein: CASSLLAGGSYEQYF. DNA for the CDR3: TGTGCCAGCAGCTTGTTAGCGGGAGGATCCTACGAGCAGTACTTC. The rearrangement joins TRBV5-4 to TRBJ2-7; TRBD2 agrees at 10 bases. V lost 1 base and J lost 1; bases outside the gene matches: 2. This CDR3 has 15 residues. Germline CDR1 SGHNT, CDR2 YYREEE (reference sequence).

The chain carries TRBV7-3 and TRBJ2-3, with TRBD2 matching 10 bases. Germline V CDR1 and CDR2: SGHTA, FQGTGA. The V and J ends lost 2 bases and 1 base, in that order; junction bases with no gene match: 3. CDR3 size: 16 residues. CDR3 loop: CASSLGLAGGTDTQYF. In nucleotides, the CDR3 is TGTGCCAGCAGCTTAGGTCTAGCGGGGGGCACAGATACGCAGTATTTT. Drawing the rest from reference TRBV7-3 and TRBJ2-3, the complete variable domain is GAGVSQTPSNKVTEKGKYVELRCDPISGHTALYWYRQSLGQGPEFLIYFQGTGAADDSGLPNDRFFAVRPEGSVSTLKIQRTERGDSAVYLCASSLGLAGGTDTQYFGPGTRLTVL.

The genes are TRBV28 and TRBJ1-5; 7 bases are shared with TRBD1. The germline gives CDR1 MDHEN, CDR2 SYDVKM. The J segment lost 4 bases and the V segment lost 8 bases, leaving 8 bases of the junction unmatched. This CDR3 region has 14 residues. In DNA, the CDR3 is TGTGCCAGCGGCTCAGGGGGTTCAAATCAGCCCCAGCATTTT. Translation: CASGSGGSNQPQHF.